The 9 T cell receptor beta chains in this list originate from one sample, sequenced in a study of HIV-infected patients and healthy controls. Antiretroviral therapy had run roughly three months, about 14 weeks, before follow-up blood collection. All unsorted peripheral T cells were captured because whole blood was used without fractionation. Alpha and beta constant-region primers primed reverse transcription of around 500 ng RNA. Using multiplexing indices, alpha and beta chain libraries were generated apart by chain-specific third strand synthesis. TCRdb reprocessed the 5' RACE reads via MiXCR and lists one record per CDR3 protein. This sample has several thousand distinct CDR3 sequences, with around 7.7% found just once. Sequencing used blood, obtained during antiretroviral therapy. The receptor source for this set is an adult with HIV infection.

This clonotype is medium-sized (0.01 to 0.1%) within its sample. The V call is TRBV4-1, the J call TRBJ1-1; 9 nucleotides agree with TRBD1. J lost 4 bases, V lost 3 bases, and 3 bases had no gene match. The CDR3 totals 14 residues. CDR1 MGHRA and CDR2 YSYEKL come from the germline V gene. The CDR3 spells CASSHGQGRTEAFF. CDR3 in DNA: TGCGCCAGCAGCCACGGACAGGGGCGCACTGAAGCTTTCTTT.

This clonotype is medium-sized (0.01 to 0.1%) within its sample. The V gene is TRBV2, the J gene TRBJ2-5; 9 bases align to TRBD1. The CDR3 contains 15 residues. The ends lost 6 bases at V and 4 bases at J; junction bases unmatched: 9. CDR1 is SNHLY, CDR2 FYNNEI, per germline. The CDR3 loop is CASSTPGQGIETQYF. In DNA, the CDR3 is TGTGCCAGCAGCACTCCGGGACAGGGTATAGAGACCCAGTACTTC.

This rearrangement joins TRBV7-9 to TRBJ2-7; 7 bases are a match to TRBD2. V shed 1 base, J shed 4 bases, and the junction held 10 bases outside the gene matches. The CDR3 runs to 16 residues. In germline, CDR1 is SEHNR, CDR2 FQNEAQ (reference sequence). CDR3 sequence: CASSLEGDYVNYEQYF. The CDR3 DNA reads TGTGCCAGCAGCTTAGAAGGGGACTATGTGAATTACGAGCAGTACTTC.

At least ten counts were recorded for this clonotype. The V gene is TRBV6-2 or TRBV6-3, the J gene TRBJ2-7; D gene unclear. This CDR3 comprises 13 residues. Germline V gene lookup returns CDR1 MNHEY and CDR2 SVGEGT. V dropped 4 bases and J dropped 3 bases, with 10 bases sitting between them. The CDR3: CASSSEAHYEQYF. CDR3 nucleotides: TGTGCCAGCAGTTCCGAAGCCCACTACGAGCAGTACTTC.

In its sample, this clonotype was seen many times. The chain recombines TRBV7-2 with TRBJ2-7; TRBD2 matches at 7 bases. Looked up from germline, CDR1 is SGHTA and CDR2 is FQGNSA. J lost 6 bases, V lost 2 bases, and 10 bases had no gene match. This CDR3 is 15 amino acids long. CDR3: CASSLSPGTIVEQYF. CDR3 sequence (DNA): TGTGCCAGCAGCTTATCACCCGGGACTATTGTCGAGCAGTACTTC.

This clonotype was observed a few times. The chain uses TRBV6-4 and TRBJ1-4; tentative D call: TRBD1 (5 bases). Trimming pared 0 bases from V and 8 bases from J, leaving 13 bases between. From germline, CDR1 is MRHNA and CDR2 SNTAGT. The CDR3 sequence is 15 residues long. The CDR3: CASSDSKGIREKLFF. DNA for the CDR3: TGTGCCAGCAGTGACTCCAAGGGGATTCGGGAAAAACTGTTTTTT.

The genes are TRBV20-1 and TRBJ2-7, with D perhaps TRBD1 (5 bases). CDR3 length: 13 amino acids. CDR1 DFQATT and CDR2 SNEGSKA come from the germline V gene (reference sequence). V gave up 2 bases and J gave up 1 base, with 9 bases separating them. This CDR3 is CSARTHRSYEQYF. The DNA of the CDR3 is TGCAGTGCTAGAACTCACAGGTCCTACGAGCAGTACTTC.

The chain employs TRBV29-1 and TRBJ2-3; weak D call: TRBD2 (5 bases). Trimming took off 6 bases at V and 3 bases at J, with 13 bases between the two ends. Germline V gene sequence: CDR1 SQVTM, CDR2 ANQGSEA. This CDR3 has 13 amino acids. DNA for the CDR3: TGCAGCGTCCTCCCGGACTCTACAGATACGCAGTATTTT. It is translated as CSVLPDSTDTQYF.

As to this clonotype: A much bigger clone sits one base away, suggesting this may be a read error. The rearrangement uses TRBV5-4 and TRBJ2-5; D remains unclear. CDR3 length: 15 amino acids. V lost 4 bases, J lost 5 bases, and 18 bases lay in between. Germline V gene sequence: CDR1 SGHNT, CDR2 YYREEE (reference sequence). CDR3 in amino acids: CASSPQTQDGETQYF. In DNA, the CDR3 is TGTGCCAGCAGCCCCCAGACTCAGGACGGGGAGACCCAGTACTTC.